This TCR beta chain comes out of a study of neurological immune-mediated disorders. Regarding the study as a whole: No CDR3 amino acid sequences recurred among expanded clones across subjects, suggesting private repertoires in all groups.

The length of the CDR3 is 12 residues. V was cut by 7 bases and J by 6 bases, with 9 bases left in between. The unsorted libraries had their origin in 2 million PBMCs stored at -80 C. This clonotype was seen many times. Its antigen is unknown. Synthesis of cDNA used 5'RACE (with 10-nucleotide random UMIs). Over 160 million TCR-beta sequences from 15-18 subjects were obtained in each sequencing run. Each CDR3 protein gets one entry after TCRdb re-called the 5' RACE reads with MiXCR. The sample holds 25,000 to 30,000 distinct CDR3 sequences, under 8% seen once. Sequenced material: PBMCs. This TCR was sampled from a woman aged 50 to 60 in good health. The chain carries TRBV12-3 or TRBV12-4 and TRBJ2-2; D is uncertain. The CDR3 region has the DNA TGTGCCAGCAAGGTTGGCCCCGGGGAGCTGTTTTTT. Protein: CASKVGPGELFF.